Sequencing of this T cell receptor (beta chain) was carried out in a study of Ad26.COV2.S vaccination and SARS-CoV-2 variants. Treatment defined: some 20 received Ad26.COV2.S at low or high dose, single or two shots; about 5 received placebo; per-sample allocation not given. Sampling was performed 63 days after the first vaccine or placebo injection. The protocol was immunoSEQ multiplex PCR, while the TCRdb copy is restricted to in-frame clones and leaves out a portion. The repertoire holds under 550,000 clones, with around 90% as singletons. The germline V gene encodes CDR1 LGHDT and CDR2 YNNKEL (reference sequence). V was clipped by 2 bases and J by 0 bases, with 20 bases between them. The CDR3 covers 19 residues.

This clonotype was sampled from a person between 18 and 65 years old who received the Ad26.COV2.S COVID-19 vaccine or a placebo. The sample in question was peripheral blood, obtained in a trial of Ad26.COV2.S vaccine versus placebo. The chain uses TRBV3-1 (or the pseudogene TRBV3-2) and TRBJ2-1; D perhaps matches TRBD2 (6 bases). CDR3 amino acids: CASSQWSPSSAYSYNEQFF. The CDR3 DNA reads TGTGCCAGCAGCCAATGGTCCCCCTCTAGCGCCTACTCCTACAATGAGCAGTTCTTC.